This T cell receptor beta chain was obtained from a study of STAT3 mutations in large granular lymphocyte leukemia. Study in general: Roughly half the longitudinally sequenced T-LGLL patients had canonical STAT3 mutations. Immunosuppressive therapy was given to more than half of T-LGLL patients.

Regarding the study as a whole: At least one immunodominant TCR beta clonotype appeared in every T-cell large granular lymphocyte leukemia patient.

V gave up 4 bases and J gave up 6 bases, with 14 bases separating them. CDR3 size: 13 residues. Germline V gives CDR1 SGHRS, CDR2 YFSETQ. As regards this clone: The antigen is unknown.

Clones were sequenced by immunoSEQ multiplex PCR, and TCRdb holds only the in-frame ones, with some missing. Among 30,000 to 45,000 clones listed, about 88% were seen once. This TCR derives from a human donor with T large granular lymphocyte leukemia. Some clones in this sample may be carry-over from other donors' samples. V and J are TRBV5-1 and TRBJ2-7, with D perhaps TRBD1 (6 bases). Sequencing was carried out using PBMCs. The CDR3 spells CASSQGYEGEQYF. In nucleotides, the CDR3 is TGCGCCAGCAGCCAGGGGTATGAGGGCGAGCAGTACTTC. Supplemented by reference TRBV5-1 and TRBJ2-7, the full variable domain reads KAGVTQTPRYLIKTRGQQVTLSCSPISGHRSVSWYQQTPGQGLQFLFEYFSETQRNKGNFPGRFSGRQFSNSRSEMNVSTLELGDSALYLCASSQGYEGEQYFGPGTRLTVT.